Sequencing of this T cell receptor beta chain was carried out in a study of control samples from healthy donors and cancer patients. The method was immunoSEQ multiplex PCR; TCRdb's version includes in-frame clones alone and lacks a portion of them. The repertoire includes 85,000 to 90,000 clones, approximately 89% of them detected once, and around 21% sits in the top ten. V gave up 3 bases and J gave up 4 bases; unmatched junction bases: 5. Germline V gene data show CDR1 as SGHDT and CDR2 as YYEEEE. The CDR3 spans 14 residues. The V and J genes are TRBV5-6 and TRBJ2-5, with TRBD2 matching over 8 bases. Sequencing was done on a sample of blood. This receptor was identified in a young man in good health. Here the CDR3 DNA reads TGTGCCAGCAGCTCTGGACTAGCAGTAGAGACCCAGTACTTC. Translating gives CASSSGLAVETQYF.